This record looks at one T cell receptor (beta chain) sequence and its context. Assay used: immunoSEQ multiplex PCR; TCRdb lists only in-frame clones, some missing. This repertoire shows more than 85,000 clones, around 91% found once; its top ten account for under 2%. The CDR3 consists of 15 residues. Trimming cost V 6 bases and J 3 bases, with 18 bases left between them. Germline assignment: CDR1 MNHNY and CDR2 SVGAGI (reference sequence). These data originate in a study of OX40 agonist ivuxolimab in advanced cancers. The chain employs TRBV6-6 and TRBJ2-7; D might be TRBD2 (5 bases). The sequence came from an adult with an advanced solid tumor such as melanoma, head and neck, liver or kidney cancer. Sequencing was performed on CD4+ or CD8+ T cells sorted from blood, taken in a trial of the OX40 agonist ivuxolimab. CDR3 amino acids: CASRNVGESYYEQYF. The CDR3 DNA sequence: TGTGCCAGCAGAAACGTCGGGGAAAGTTACTACGAGCAGTACTTC.